This T cell receptor beta chain was captured in a study of T cell repertoires in cytomegalovirus infection. Overall study context: Indications of both CMV infection and matching HLA type were provided by public TCR beta signatures.

MiXCR, run by TCRdb on the reads, gives a single entry per CDR3 protein. This sample has 250,000 or so distinct CDR3 sequences, with 9% to 15% found just once. Broader study findings: Cumulated frequencies of public TCR beta families served to identify carriers of CMV plus the relevant HLA. HLA-C-restricted CMV clonotypes gave the most frequent clonotype in two of eight donors.

Note on this clonotype: No antigen is known for it.

The TCR originated in a human donor in good health (CMV status not recorded). Some clones in this sample may be carry-over from other donors' samples. Sequencing was done on a sample of PBMCs.

This chain's CDR3 is CASSPGAETQYF. CDR3 nucleotides: TGTGCCAGCAGCCCGGGGGCGGAGACCCAGTACTTC. The rearrangement joins TRBV7-3 to TRBJ2-5; perhaps D is TRBD1 or TRBD2 (6 bases each). Germline V lookup: CDR1 SGHTA, CDR2 FQGTGA. Trimming took off 5 bases at V and 5 bases at J, with 9 bases between the two ends. The CDR3 runs 12 residues.